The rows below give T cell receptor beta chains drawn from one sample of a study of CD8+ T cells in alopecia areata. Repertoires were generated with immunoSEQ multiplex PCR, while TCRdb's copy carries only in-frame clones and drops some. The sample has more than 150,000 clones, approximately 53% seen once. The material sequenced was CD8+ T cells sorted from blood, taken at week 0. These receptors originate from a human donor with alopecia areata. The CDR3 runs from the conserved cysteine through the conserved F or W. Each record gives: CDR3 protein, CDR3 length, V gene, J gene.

CDR3: CASSQEAGGGGSPLHF
length: 16
V: TRBV4-1
J: TRBJ1-6

CDR3: CSAETGQGYTF
length: 11
V: TRBV29-1
J: TRBJ1-2

CDR3: CASSAGNTDTQYF
length: 13
V: TRBV7-8
J: TRBJ2-3

CDR3: CASSSKPMDSLGGYTF
length: 16
V: TRBV7-2
J: TRBJ1-2

CDR3: CASSVGTGNQPQHF
length: 14
V: TRBV4-3
J: TRBJ1-5

CDR3: CASSPGGVTYEQYF
length: 14
V: TRBV27
J: TRBJ2-7

CDR3: CAWSEQGNQPQHF
length: 13
V: TRBV30
J: TRBJ1-5

CDR3: CAWSASLGTDTQYF
length: 14
V: TRBV30
J: TRBJ2-3

CDR3: CASSSTGPGGGELFF
length: 15
V: TRBV5-1
J: TRBJ2-2

CDR3: CASSATLREQGARHYEQYF
length: 19
V: TRBV2
J: TRBJ2-7

CDR3: CASSEDTFETQYF
length: 13
V: TRBV5-1
J: TRBJ2-5

CDR3: CAKRGVRPSYEQYF
length: 14
V: TRBV21-1
J: TRBJ2-7

CDR3: CASRRRGGYEQYF
length: 13
V: TRBV27
J: TRBJ2-7

CDR3: CASSGPGLDYEQYF
length: 14
V: TRBV7-8
J: TRBJ2-7

CDR3: CAWADGYEQYF
length: 11
V: TRBV30
J: TRBJ2-7

CDR3: CASSQVAGGYTF
length: 12
V: TRBV4-1
J: TRBJ1-2

CDR3: CASTPGRRGGETQYF
length: 15
V: TRBV13
J: TRBJ2-5

CDR3: CASSLEGDRTQYF
length: 13
V: TRBV13
J: TRBJ2-5

CDR3: CASSEIGQRNSPLHF
length: 15
V: TRBV2
J: TRBJ1-6

CDR3: CASSLYFTGQGFTEAFF
length: 17
V: TRBV7-2
J: TRBJ1-1